This T cell receptor beta chain was profiled in a study of blood T cells in healthy people across ages. Overall study findings and caveats: Both higher diversity and more naive CD4+ cells marked long-lived donors when set against aged donors.

Of note for this clonotype: No antigen is known for it.

A second PCR, run for about 6 to 12 cycles, used a sample-barcoded 5' primer plus a J-beta primer mix. One entry per CDR3 protein results from TCRdb running MiXCR on the 5' RACE reads. This table holds about 670,000 distinct CDR3 sequences, roughly 43% found once. Healthy Caucasians from Russia aged roughly 6 to 95 served as donors. The CDR3 loop spans 15 amino acids. In germline, CDR1 is MGHDK, CDR2 SYGVNS. The TCR comes from a man aged 80 or over in good health. The gene calls are TRBV25-1 and TRBJ2-5, with TRBD1 matching over 7 bases. The DNA matches TRBJ2-7 better at its end, which makes the J call doubtful. The sample was blood. The CDR3 loop is CASSDLRQGINEQYF. In nucleotides, the CDR3 is TGTGCCAGCAGTGATCTAAGACAGGGCATCAACGAGCAGTACTTC.